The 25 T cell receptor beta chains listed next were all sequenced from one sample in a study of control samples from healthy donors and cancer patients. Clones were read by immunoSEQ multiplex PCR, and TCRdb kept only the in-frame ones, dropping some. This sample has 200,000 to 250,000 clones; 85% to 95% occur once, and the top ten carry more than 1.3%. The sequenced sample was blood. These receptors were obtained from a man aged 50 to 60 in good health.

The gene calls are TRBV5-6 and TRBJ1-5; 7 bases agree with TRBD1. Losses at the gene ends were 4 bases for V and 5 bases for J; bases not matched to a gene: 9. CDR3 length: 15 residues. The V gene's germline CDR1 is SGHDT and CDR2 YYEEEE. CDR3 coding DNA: TGTGCCAGCAGCCAAATCGACAGGGACGATCAGCCCCAGCATTTT. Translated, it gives CASSQIDRDDQPQHF.

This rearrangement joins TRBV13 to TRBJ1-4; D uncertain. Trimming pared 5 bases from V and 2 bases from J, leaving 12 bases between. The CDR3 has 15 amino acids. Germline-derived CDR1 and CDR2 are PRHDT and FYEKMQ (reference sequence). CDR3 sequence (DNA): TGTGCCAGCAGCCAATGGGGAGGGACTAATGAAAAACTGTTTTTT. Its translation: CASSQWGGTNEKLFF.

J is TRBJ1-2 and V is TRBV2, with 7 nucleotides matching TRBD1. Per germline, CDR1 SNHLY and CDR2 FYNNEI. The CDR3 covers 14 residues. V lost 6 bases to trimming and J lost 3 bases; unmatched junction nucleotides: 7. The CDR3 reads CASRGDSVHYGYTF. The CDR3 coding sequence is TGTGCCAGCAGAGGGGACAGCGTCCACTATGGCTACACCTTC.

Here the CDR3 reads CASSRAGIEQFF. In DNA, the CDR3 is TGTGCCAGCAGTCGAGCAGGGATTGAGCAGTTCTTC. The V and J genes are TRBV2 and TRBJ2-1; D might be TRBD1 (5 bases). This CDR3 has 12 amino acids. Germline loops: CDR1 SNHLY, CDR2 FYNNEI. The ends were cut back, 5 bases at V and 9 bases at J, with 11 bases in the middle.

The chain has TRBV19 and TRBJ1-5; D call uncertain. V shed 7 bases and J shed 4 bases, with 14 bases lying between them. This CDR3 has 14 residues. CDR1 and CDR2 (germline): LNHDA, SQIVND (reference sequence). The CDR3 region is CASTPDGLNQPQHF. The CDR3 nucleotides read TGTGCCAGTACCCCGGACGGGTTAAATCAGCCCCAGCATTTT.

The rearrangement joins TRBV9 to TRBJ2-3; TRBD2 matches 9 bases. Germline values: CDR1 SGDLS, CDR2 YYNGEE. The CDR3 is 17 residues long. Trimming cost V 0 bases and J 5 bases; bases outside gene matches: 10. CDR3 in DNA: TGTGCCAGCAGCGTAGGGCAGCGGGGGGCCGGGGGAGATACGCAGTATTTT. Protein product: CASSVGQRGAGGDTQYF.

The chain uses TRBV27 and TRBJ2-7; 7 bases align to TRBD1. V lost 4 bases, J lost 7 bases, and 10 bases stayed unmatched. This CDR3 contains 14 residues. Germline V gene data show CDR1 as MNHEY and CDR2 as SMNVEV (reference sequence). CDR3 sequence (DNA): TGTGCCAGCAGTTACGATTACAGGGGTGGTGAGCAGTACTTC. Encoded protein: CASSYDYRGGEQYF.

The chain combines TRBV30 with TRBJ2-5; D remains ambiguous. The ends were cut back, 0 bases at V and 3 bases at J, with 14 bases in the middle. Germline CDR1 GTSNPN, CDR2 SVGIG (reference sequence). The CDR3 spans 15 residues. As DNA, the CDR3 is TGTGCCTGGAGTGTTATACGGACGTACAAAGAGACCCAGTACTTC. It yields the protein CAWSVIRTYKETQYF.

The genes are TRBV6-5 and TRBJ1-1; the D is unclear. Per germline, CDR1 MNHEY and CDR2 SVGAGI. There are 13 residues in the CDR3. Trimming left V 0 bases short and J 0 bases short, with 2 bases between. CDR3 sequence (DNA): TGTGCCAGCAGTTACTCAATGAACACTGAAGCTTTCTTT. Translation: CASSYSMNTEAFF.

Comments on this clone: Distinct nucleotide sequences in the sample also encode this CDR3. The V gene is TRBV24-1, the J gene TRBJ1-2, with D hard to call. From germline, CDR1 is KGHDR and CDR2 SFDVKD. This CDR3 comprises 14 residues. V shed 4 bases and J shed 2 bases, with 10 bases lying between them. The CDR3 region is CATSDAGQNYGYTF. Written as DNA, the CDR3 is TGTGCCACCAGTGACGCCGGTCAAAACTATGGCTACACCTTC.

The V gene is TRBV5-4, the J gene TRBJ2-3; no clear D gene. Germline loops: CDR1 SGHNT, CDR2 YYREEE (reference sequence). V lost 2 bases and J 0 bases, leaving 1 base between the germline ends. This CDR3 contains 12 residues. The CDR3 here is CASSFSTDTQYF. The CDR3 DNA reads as TGTGCCAGCAGCTTTAGCACAGATACGCAGTATTTT.

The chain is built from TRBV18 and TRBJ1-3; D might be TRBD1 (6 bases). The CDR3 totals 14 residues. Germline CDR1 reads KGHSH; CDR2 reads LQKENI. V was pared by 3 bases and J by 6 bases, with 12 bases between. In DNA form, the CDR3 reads TGTGCCAGCTCACCCACCCAGGGGCAAAACACCATATATTTT. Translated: CASSPTQGQNTIYF.

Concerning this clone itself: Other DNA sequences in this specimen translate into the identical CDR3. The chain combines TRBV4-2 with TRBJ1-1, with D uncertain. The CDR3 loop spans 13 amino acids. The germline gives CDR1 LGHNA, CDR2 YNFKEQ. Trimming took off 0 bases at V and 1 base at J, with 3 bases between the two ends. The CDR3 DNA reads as TGTGCCAGCAGCCAAGAGAGGAACACTGAAGCTTTCTTT. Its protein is CASSQERNTEAFF.

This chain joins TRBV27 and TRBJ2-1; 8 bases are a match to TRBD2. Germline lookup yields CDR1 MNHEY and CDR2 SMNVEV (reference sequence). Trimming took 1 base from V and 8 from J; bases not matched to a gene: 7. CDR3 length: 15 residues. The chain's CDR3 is CASSLFLGLVDEQFF. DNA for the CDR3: TGTGCCAGCAGTTTATTTTTGGGACTAGTGGATGAGCAGTTCTTC.

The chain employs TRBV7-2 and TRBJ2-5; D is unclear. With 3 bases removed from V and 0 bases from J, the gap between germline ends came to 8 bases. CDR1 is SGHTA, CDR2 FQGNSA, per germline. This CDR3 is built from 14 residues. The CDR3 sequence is CASSLMTDQETQYF. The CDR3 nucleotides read TGTGCCAGCAGCTTGATGACGGACCAAGAGACCCAGTACTTC.

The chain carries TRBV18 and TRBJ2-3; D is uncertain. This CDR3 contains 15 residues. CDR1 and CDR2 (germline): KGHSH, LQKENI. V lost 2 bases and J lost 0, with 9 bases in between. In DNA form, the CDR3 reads TGTGCCAGCTCACCAAAGGCCGGCAGCACAGATACGCAGTATTTT. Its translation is CASSPKAGSTDTQYF.

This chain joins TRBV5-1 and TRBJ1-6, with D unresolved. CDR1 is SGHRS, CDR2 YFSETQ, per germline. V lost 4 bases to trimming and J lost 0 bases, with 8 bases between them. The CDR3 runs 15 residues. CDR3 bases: TGCGCCAGCAGCAACACTGTCTCCTATAATTCACCCCTCCACTTT. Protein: CASSNTVSYNSPLHF.

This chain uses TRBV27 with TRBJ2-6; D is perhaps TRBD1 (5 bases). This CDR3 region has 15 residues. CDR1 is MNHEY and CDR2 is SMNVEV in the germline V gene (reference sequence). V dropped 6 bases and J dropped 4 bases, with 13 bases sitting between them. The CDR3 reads CASRLDTPGANVLTF. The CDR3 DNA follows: TGTGCCAGCAGACTGGACACCCCAGGGGCCAACGTCCTGACTTTC.

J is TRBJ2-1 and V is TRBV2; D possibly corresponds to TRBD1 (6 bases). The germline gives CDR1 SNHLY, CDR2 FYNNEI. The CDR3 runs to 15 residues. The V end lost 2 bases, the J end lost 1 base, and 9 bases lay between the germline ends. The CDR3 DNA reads TGTGCCAGCAGTGAACAGGGGAAATCCTACAATGAGCAGTTCTTC. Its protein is CASSEQGKSYNEQFF.

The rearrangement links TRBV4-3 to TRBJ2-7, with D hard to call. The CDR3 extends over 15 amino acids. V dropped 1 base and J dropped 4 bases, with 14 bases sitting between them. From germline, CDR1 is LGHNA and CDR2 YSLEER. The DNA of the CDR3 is TGCGCCAGCAGCCAAGGGACGGTCAAGGAATACGAGCAGTACTTC. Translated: CASSQGTVKEYEQYF.

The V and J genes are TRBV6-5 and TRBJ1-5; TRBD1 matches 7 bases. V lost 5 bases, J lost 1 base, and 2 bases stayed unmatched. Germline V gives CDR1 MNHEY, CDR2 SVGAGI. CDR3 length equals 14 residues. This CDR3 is CASSTGVSNQPQHF. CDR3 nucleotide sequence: TGTGCCAGCAGTACAGGGGTCAGCAATCAGCCCCAGCATTTT.

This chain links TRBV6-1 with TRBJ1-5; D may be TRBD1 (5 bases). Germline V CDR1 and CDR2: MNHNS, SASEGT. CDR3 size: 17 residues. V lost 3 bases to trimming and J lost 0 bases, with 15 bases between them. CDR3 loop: CASSDPVGVYSNQPQHF. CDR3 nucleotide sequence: TGTGCCAGCAGTGATCCAGTGGGGGTCTATAGCAATCAGCCCCAGCATTTT.

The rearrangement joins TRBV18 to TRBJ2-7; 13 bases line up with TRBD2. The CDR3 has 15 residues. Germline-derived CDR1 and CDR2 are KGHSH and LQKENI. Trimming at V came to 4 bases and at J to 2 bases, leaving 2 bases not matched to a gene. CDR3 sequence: CASSRLAGGTYEQYV. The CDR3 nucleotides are TGTGCCAGCTCACGACTAGCGGGGGGTACCTACGAGCAGTACGTC.

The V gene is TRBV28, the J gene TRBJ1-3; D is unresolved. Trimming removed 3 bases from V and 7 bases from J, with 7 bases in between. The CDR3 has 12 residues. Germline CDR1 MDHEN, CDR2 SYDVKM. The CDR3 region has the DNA TGTGCCAGCAGTTTCAGTGGGAACACCATATATTTT. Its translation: CASSFSGNTIYF.

CDR3 residues: CASTGGLLGGYTF. The CDR3 coding sequence is TGTGCCAGCACCGGGGGGCTCCTCGGGGGCTACACCTTC. The rearrangement uses TRBV6-5 and TRBJ1-2, with D perhaps matching TRBD1 (6 bases). This CDR3 is 13 amino acids long. The germline gives CDR1 MNHEY, CDR2 SVGAGI. Trimming took 7 bases from V and 8 from J, leaving 17 bases between them.